One and the same sample provided the 24 T cell receptor beta chains below, sequenced in a study of blood T cell repertoires in COVID-19. Clones were sequenced by immunoSEQ multiplex PCR, and TCRdb holds only the in-frame ones, with some missing. The sample holds about 98,000 clones, approximately 84% seen once. The material sequenced was peripheral blood. Every receptor here comes from a man aged 40-50 years with active or convalescent COVID-19.

This chain connects TRBV7-2 to TRBJ2-2; a possible D gene is TRBD1 (6 bases). Germline loops: CDR1 SGHTA, CDR2 FQGNSA. Trimming stripped 5 bases from V and 1 base from J, with 11 bases between. This CDR3 has 15 amino acids. The CDR3 nucleotides are TGTGCCAGCAGCCCTATCAGGGGGAACACCGGGGAGCTGTTTTTT. Its translation: CASSPIRGNTGELFF.

The chain couples TRBV5-4 to TRBJ2-3; 15 bases match TRBD2. V lost 0 bases, J lost 3 bases, and 8 bases stayed unmatched. Germline values: CDR1 SGHNT, CDR2 YYREEE (reference sequence). The CDR3 is 19 residues long. In DNA, the CDR3 is TGTGCCAGCAGCTTGGACCCGGGACTAGCGGGGGGAACTACAGATACGCAGTATTTT. It yields the protein CASSLDPGLAGGTTDTQYF.

The V and J genes are TRBV19 and TRBJ1-4; unclear D gene. Germline loops: CDR1 LNHDA, CDR2 SQIVND (reference sequence). V was cut by 5 bases and J by 3 bases, with 13 bases left in between. The CDR3 contains 15 residues. The chain's CDR3 is CASSPRHSPNEKLFF. Written as DNA, the CDR3 is TGTGCCAGTAGTCCCCGACACTCGCCTAATGAAAAACTGTTTTTT.

The V gene is TRBV12-3 or TRBV12-4, the J gene TRBJ1-2; D not resolved. Trimming stripped 3 bases from V and 5 bases from J, with 7 bases between. The CDR3 covers 12 residues. The CDR3 sequence is CASSLRQYGYTF. CDR3 coding DNA: TGTGCCAGCAGTTTGCGGCAGTATGGCTACACCTTC.

The rearrangement uses TRBV30 and TRBJ2-6; D is ambiguous. Germline lookup yields CDR1 GTSNPN and CDR2 SVGIG (reference sequence). CDR3 length equals 18 residues. Trimming pared 0 bases from V and 2 bases from J, leaving 17 bases between. The CDR3 spells CAWSVVVSLGAGANVLTF. The DNA of the CDR3 is TGTGCCTGGAGTGTAGTGGTTTCCTTGGGCGCTGGGGCCAACGTCCTGACTTTC.

The V gene is TRBV9, the J gene TRBJ1-1, with TRBD1 matching 8 bases. The V gene end was trimmed by 4 bases and the J gene end by 7 bases; junction bases not matched to a gene: 12. The CDR3 totals 15 residues. In germline, CDR1 is SGDLS, CDR2 YYNGEE. In DNA form, the CDR3 reads TGTGCCAGCAGCACCCGAGGGACAGGTGAGGGTGAAGCTTTCTTT. Amino acids: CASSTRGTGEGEAFF.

The gene calls are TRBV3-1 (or the pseudogene TRBV3-2) and TRBJ1-1; 9 bases fit TRBD1. Per the germline V gene, CDR1 is LGHDT and CDR2 is YNNKEL (reference sequence). J gave up 5 bases and V 3 bases, and 7 bases lay outside the gene matches. This CDR3 spans 15 amino acids. The CDR3: CASSQQGQGRTEAFF. In DNA form, the CDR3 reads TGTGCCAGCAGCCAGCAAGGACAGGGGAGGACTGAAGCTTTCTTT.

This chain connects TRBV6-5 to TRBJ1-6; D ambiguous. Germline CDR1 is MNHEY and CDR2 is SVGAGI. V lost 2 bases to trimming and J lost 0 bases, with 8 bases between them. This CDR3 region has 16 residues. The CDR3, as DNA: TGTGCCAGCAGTTACACCCCTAGCTCCTATAATTCACCCCTCCACTTT. Residues: CASSYTPSSYNSPLHF.

This rearrangement joins TRBV9 to TRBJ2-5; 9 bases fit TRBD1. Germline CDR1 SGDLS, CDR2 YYNGEE. The CDR3 contains 15 residues. The trim removed 2 bases at V and 2 bases at J, leaving 4 bases unmatched. CDR3 protein: CASSVRTGAQETQYF. CDR3 DNA: TGTGCCAGCAGCGTCAGGACAGGGGCGCAAGAGACCCAGTACTTC.

V and J are TRBV9 and TRBJ1-2; 7 bases are a match to TRBD1. Germline trimming cut 4 bases from V and 3 bases from J; bases unmatched to any gene: 6. The CDR3 is 14 amino acids. Germline V gives CDR1 SGDLS, CDR2 YYNGEE. The CDR3 nucleotides are TGTGCCAGCAGCCCACAAGACAGGGACTATGGCTACACCTTC. Translating gives CASSPQDRDYGYTF.

This clone was seen just once. The V call is TRBV5-1, the J call TRBJ1-4; TRBD1 might be the D (6 bases). Looked up from germline, CDR1 is SGHRS and CDR2 is YFSETQ. V lost 0 bases and J 7 bases, leaving 16 bases between the germline ends. CDR3 size: 16 residues. CDR3 nucleotides: TGCGCCAGCAGCTTGGGGGACACCCCCGTATTTGAAAAACTGTTTTTT. This codes for CASSLGDTPVFEKLFF.

The sample holds one count of this clone. V is TRBV3-1 (or the pseudogene TRBV3-2) and J is TRBJ2-3; TRBD2 matches at 11 bases. With 4 bases clipped from V and 2 bases from J, the junction kept 5 bases outside the gene matches. The CDR3 extends over 16 amino acids. CDR1 and CDR2 (germline): LGHDT, YNNKEL (reference sequence). As DNA, the CDR3 is TGTGCCAGCAGCCCCAGACTAGCGGGGACCACAGATACGCAGTATTTT. Translated, it gives CASSPRLAGTTDTQYF.

This clone was seen more than once but under ten times. At the DNA level, this CDR3 is encoded by other sequences in the same sample as well. The V and J genes are TRBV9 and TRBJ2-2; D perhaps matches TRBD1 (6 bases). Trimming removed 2 bases at V and 4 bases at J, with 9 bases between. CDR1 and CDR2 from the germline V gene are SGDLS and YYNGEE. The CDR3 contains 14 residues. The CDR3 is CASSVDSGTGELFF. CDR3 nucleotide sequence: TGTGCCAGCAGCGTGGACAGTGGCACCGGGGAGCTGTTTTTT.

The genes are TRBV11-3 and TRBJ1-4; D perhaps matches TRBD1 (5 bases). Trimming took 1 base from V and 6 from J, leaving 12 bases between them. CDR1 and CDR2 (germline): SGHNT, YENEEA. This CDR3 is built from 15 residues. CDR3 protein: CASSLVEGRDEKLFF. In DNA, the CDR3 is TGTGCCAGCAGCTTAGTGGAGGGGCGGGATGAAAAACTGTTTTTT.

CDR3 in DNA: TGTGCCAGCAGCTACGACAGGCGGGTCGCTGAAGCTTTCTTT. It encodes CASSYDRRVAEAFF. The chain couples TRBV5-6 to TRBJ1-1; D perhaps matches TRBD1 (6 bases). CDR3 size: 14 residues. The germline CDR1 and CDR2 sequences are SGHDT and YYEEEE. V shed 3 bases and J shed 6 bases, with 15 bases lying between them.

This clone has just a few counts. The rearrangement uses TRBV6-5 and TRBJ2-1; 9 bases agree with TRBD1. Germline CDR1 MNHEY, CDR2 SVGAGI. This CDR3 region has 16 residues. V lost 0 bases, J lost 9 bases, and 9 bases stayed unmatched. Here the CDR3 reads CASSYSSGQGNGEQFF. The CDR3 DNA sequence: TGTGCCAGCAGTTACTCATCGGGACAGGGAAATGGTGAGCAGTTCTTC.

This sequence joins TRBV5-5 and TRBJ1-1; D gene ambiguous. The CDR3 extends over 12 amino acids. Germline-derived CDR1 and CDR2 are SGHKS and YYEKEE (reference sequence). V lost 7 bases and J lost 1, with 8 bases in between. The CDR3 spells CASGRTNTEAFF. The CDR3 DNA reads as TGTGCCAGCGGCCGAACGAACACTGAAGCTTTCTTT.

The rearrangement links TRBV7-2 to TRBJ2-1, with TRBD2 matching over 7 bases. V shed 6 bases and J 4 bases; nucleotides not matched to a gene: 12. The germline V gene encodes CDR1 SGHTA and CDR2 FQGNSA. The CDR3 has 16 residues. The chain's CDR3 is CASRPNGGVGYNEQFF. The CDR3 nucleotides are TGTGCCAGCAGACCCAATGGGGGGGTGGGATACAATGAGCAGTTCTTC. The variable domain in full, completed from reference TRBV7-2 and TRBJ2-1, reads GAGVSQSPSNKVTEKGKDVELRCDPISGHTALYWYRQSLGQGLEFLIYFQGNSAPDKSGLPSDRFSAERTGGSVSTLTIQRTQQEDSAVYLCASRPNGGVGYNEQFFGPGTRLTVL.

This chain connects TRBV7-2 to TRBJ1-2, with 11 bases identical to TRBD1. Germline trimming cut 5 bases from V and 4 bases from J; bases unmatched to any gene: 9. In germline, CDR1 is SGHTA, CDR2 FQGNSA. CDR3 length equals 16 residues. Here the CDR3 reads CASSTRTGGSSYGYTF. The CDR3 bases are TGTGCCAGCAGCACCCGGACAGGGGGCTCCTCCTATGGCTACACCTTC. Together with reference TRBV7-2 and TRBJ1-2, the CDR3 gives the full variable domain: GAGVSQSPSNKVTEKGKDVELRCDPISGHTALYWYRQSLGQGLEFLIYFQGNSAPDKSGLPSDRFSAERTGGSVSTLTIQRTQQEDSAVYLCASSTRTGGSSYGYTFGSGTRLTVV.

V gene TRBV19 combines with J gene TRBJ1-1, with 11 bases fitting TRBD1. The V and J ends lost 5 bases and 4 bases, in that order; junction bases with no gene match: 3. This CDR3 is built from 14 residues. Germline CDR1 LNHDA, CDR2 SQIVND (reference sequence). This CDR3 is CASSPGTGGTEAFF. The CDR3 DNA reads as TGTGCCAGTAGTCCTGGGACAGGGGGCACTGAAGCTTTCTTT. Full variable domain (outside the CDR3, taken from reference TRBV19 and TRBJ1-1): DGGITQSPKYLFRKEGQNVTLSCEQNLNHDAMYWYRQDPGQGLRLIYYSQIVNDFQKGDIAEGYSVSREKKESFPLTVTSAQKNPTAFYLCASSPGTGGTEAFFGQGTRLTVV.

The chain is built from TRBV4-1 and TRBJ1-1, with D hard to call. From germline, CDR1 is MGHRA and CDR2 YSYEKL. V shed 1 base and J shed 1 base, with 7 bases lying between them. The CDR3 runs to 14 residues. The CDR3 reads CASSQADKNTEAFF. The CDR3 bases are TGCGCCAGCAGCCAAGCAGACAAGAACACTGAAGCTTTCTTT.

The chain is built from TRBV12-2 and TRBJ1-2; TRBD1, the table's D call, lacks a check against the DNA. TRBV12-2 corresponds to a pseudogene. The CDR3 covers 16 residues. The CDR3, as DNA: TGTGCAAGTCGCCAACCTCCGGACACCTCCAACTATGGCTACACCTTC. Amino acids: CASRQPPDTSNYGYTF.

About this clone itself: The same CDR3 can be traced to other DNA sequences in this sample. J is TRBJ1-4 and V is TRBV7-9; 9 bases are a match to TRBD1. Germline trimming cut 5 bases from V and 5 bases from J; bases unmatched to any gene: 3. The CDR3 contains 14 residues. Looked up from germline, CDR1 is SEHNR and CDR2 is FQNEAQ (reference sequence). Here the CDR3 reads CASSPGQGNEKLFF. CDR3 in DNA: TGTGCCAGCAGCCCCGGACAGGGGAATGAAAAACTGTTTTTT.

This clone appeared a single time. The V call is TRBV11-1, the J call TRBJ2-7, with 9 bases lining up with TRBD2. V dropped 5 bases and J dropped 4; count of bases not matched to a gene: 9. CDR3 length: 15 amino acids. Germline CDR1 and CDR2: SGHAT and FQDESV (reference sequence). CDR3 loop: CASSHLSGGIYEQYF. DNA for the CDR3: TGTGCCAGCAGCCACCTTAGCGGGGGAATATACGAGCAGTACTTC.